This is a list of T cell receptor beta chains from one sample in a study of shared clonotypes between healthy human individuals. This table comes from immunoSEQ multiplex PCR, and its TCRdb copy is limited to in-frame clones, with some not included. This table holds some 2,100,000 clones, 93% found once. Sequenced: naive CD8+ T cells from PBMCs. Receptors were obtained from a man between 18 and 29 years old in good health. Some clones in this sample may be carry-over from other donors' samples. Each CDR3 is given with its conserved first and last residue. The D gene is left open where the match is weak. Some rows mark clone size as missing; the rest say once, few, many or name a class of expanded clone.

v_gene: TRBV10-2
j_gene: TRBJ1-6
abundance: -
d_gene: -
CDR3nt: TGCGCCAGCAGGGACAGCGGGGGATCACCCCTCCACTTT
CDR3aa: CASRDSGGSPLHF

v_gene: TRBV7-9
j_gene: TRBJ2-7
abundance: -
d_gene: -
CDR3nt: TGTGCCAGCACCCCCCTTCAGGAGCAGTACTTC
CDR3aa: CASTPLQEQYF

v_gene: TRBV6-1
j_gene: TRBJ1-5
abundance: -
d_gene: -
CDR3nt: TGTGCCAGCGGCAATCAGCCCCAGCATTTT
CDR3aa: CASGNQPQHF

v_gene: TRBV27
j_gene: TRBJ1-2
abundance: -
d_gene: -
CDR3nt: TGTGCCAGCAACTCGGGACCTGGCTATGGCTACACCTTC
CDR3aa: CASNSGPGYGYTF

v_gene: TRBV19
j_gene: TRBJ1-1
abundance: -
d_gene: -
CDR3nt: TGTGCCAGTAGTATTGATCTGGGGCGGAAAGAAGCTTTCTTT
CDR3aa: CASSIDLGRKEAFF

v_gene: TRBV6-1
j_gene: TRBJ1-3
abundance: -
d_gene: TRBD1
CDR3nt: TGTGCCAGCAGTGCCGGGGGCTCCCGGGACAGGGGGAGAATTGGAAACACCATATATTTT
CDR3aa: CASSAGGSRDRGRIGNTIYF

v_gene: TRBV18
j_gene: TRBJ2-4
abundance: -
d_gene: -
CDR3nt: TGTGCCAGCTCACCACCGGGAGCATCCTCCGAGGGAAACATTCAGTACTTC
CDR3aa: CASSPPGASSEGNIQYF

v_gene: TRBV7-6
j_gene: TRBJ2-1
abundance: -
d_gene: TRBD2
CDR3nt: TGTGCCAGCAGCTTAGCCCGACCGCCTAGCGGGATTGGAAATGAGCAGTTCTTC
CDR3aa: CASSLARPPSGIGNEQFF

v_gene: TRBV15
j_gene: TRBJ2-7
abundance: -
d_gene: -
CDR3nt: TGTGCCACCCGCAACCCAGACAGTCTCGCCTACGAGCAGTACTTC
CDR3aa: CATRNPDSLAYEQYF

v_gene: TRBV27
j_gene: TRBJ2-7
abundance: once
d_gene: -
CDR3nt: TGTGCCAGCAGTCCCCTCGCTGGGTACCCTCTCTACGAGCAGTACTTC
CDR3aa: CASSPLAGYPLYEQYF

v_gene: TRBV6-1
j_gene: TRBJ1-5
abundance: -
d_gene: -
CDR3nt: TGTGCCAGCAGTGATTTTTCAGTTAGCAATCAGCCCCAGCATTTT
CDR3aa: CASSDFSVSNQPQHF

v_gene: TRBV6-5
j_gene: TRBJ2-7
abundance: -
d_gene: -
CDR3nt: TGTGCCAGCAGTTACTCGCCGGGTGGCTACGAGCAGTACTTC
CDR3aa: CASSYSPGGYEQYF

v_gene: TRBV30
j_gene: TRBJ2-1
abundance: once
d_gene: -
CDR3nt: TGTGCCTGGAGTGTAATGGGGGCTAATAATGAGCAGTTCTTC
CDR3aa: CAWSVMGANNEQFF

v_gene: TRBV19
j_gene: TRBJ1-2
abundance: -
d_gene: TRBD1
CDR3nt: TGTGCCAGTAGCCCGGGACAGGGGAACTATGGCTACACCTTC
CDR3aa: CASSPGQGNYGYTF

v_gene: TRBV27
j_gene: TRBJ1-5
abundance: -
d_gene: -
CDR3nt: TGTGCCAGCAGTCTCCTCCCCCTGGGGGCCGTCAATCAGCCCCAGCATTTT
CDR3aa: CASSLLPLGAVNQPQHF

v_gene: TRBV5-4
j_gene: TRBJ1-2
abundance: -
d_gene: -
CDR3nt: TGTGCCAGCAGCTTTACAGGGACTAACTATGGCTACACCTTC
CDR3aa: CASSFTGTNYGYTF

v_gene: TRBV9
j_gene: TRBJ1-1
abundance: -
d_gene: -
CDR3nt: TGTGCCAGCAGCGTAGAACCTCGGGGAATCACTGAAGCTTTCTTT
CDR3aa: CASSVEPRGITEAFF

v_gene: TRBV9
j_gene: TRBJ2-7
abundance: once
d_gene: -
CDR3nt: TGTGCCAGCAGCGTAGATTTGTCCGAGCAGTACTTC
CDR3aa: CASSVDLSEQYF

v_gene: TRBV9
j_gene: TRBJ2-3
abundance: -
d_gene: TRBD2
CDR3nt: TGTGCCAGCAGCGTTGTAGCGGGAGGGATGACAGATACGCAGTATTTT
CDR3aa: CASSVVAGGMTDTQYF

v_gene: TRBV7-8
j_gene: TRBJ2-7
abundance: once
d_gene: TRBD2
CDR3nt: TGTGCCAGCAGCTTAGTAGCGGGAGTATGGGACGAGCAGTACTTC
CDR3aa: CASSLVAGVWDEQYF

v_gene: TRBV27
j_gene: TRBJ1-2
abundance: -
d_gene: -
CDR3nt: TGTGCCAGCAGTTTTGGACACGACCCTAACTATGGCTACACCTTC
CDR3aa: CASSFGHDPNYGYTF

v_gene: TRBV2
j_gene: TRBJ2-7
abundance: -
d_gene: -
CDR3nt: TGTGCCAGCAGCTCGCCGACAGGAAACCGTTTCTCCGAGCAGTACTTC
CDR3aa: CASSSPTGNRFSEQYF

v_gene: TRBV7-9
j_gene: TRBJ2-1
abundance: -
d_gene: -
CDR3nt: TGTGCCAGCAGCTTAAGCCTAGGATTGGGGGAGCAGTTCTTC
CDR3aa: CASSLSLGLGEQFF

v_gene: TRBV6-5
j_gene: TRBJ2-7
abundance: once
d_gene: TRBD1
CDR3nt: TGTGCCAGCAGTTACTTCGACAGGGTCCCCTACGAGCAGTACTTC
CDR3aa: CASSYFDRVPYEQYF

v_gene: TRBV28
j_gene: TRBJ2-1
abundance: -
d_gene: TRBD1
CDR3nt: TGTGCCAGCAGCCCGGGACAGGGTGCCCACAATGAGCAGTTCTTC
CDR3aa: CASSPGQGAHNEQFF

v_gene: TRBV6-5
j_gene: TRBJ1-5
abundance: few
d_gene: TRBD1
CDR3nt: TGTGCCAGCAGTCGGGACAGGTTCAATCAGCCCCAGCATTTT
CDR3aa: CASSRDRFNQPQHF

v_gene: TRBV15
j_gene: TRBJ2-7
abundance: -
d_gene: TRBD1
CDR3nt: TGTGCCACCAGCAGAGATCTCGGGACAGGGTGGTACGAGCAGTACTTC
CDR3aa: CATSRDLGTGWYEQYF

v_gene: TRBV9
j_gene: TRBJ2-3
abundance: -
d_gene: -
CDR3nt: TGTGCCAGCAGCGCGTTAAGGGGCACAGATACGCAGTATTTT
CDR3aa: CASSALRGTDTQYF

v_gene: TRBV7-9
j_gene: TRBJ2-7
abundance: -
d_gene: TRBD2
CDR3nt: TGTGCCAGCAGCTTAGATCATGGGCTAGCGGGAGTGGAGCAGTACTTC
CDR3aa: CASSLDHGLAGVEQYF

v_gene: TRBV6-1
j_gene: TRBJ1-5
abundance: -
d_gene: -
CDR3nt: TGTGCCAGCAGTGGTCGACAGGCCCCCAACAATCAGCCCCAGCATTTT
CDR3aa: CASSGRQAPNNQPQHF

v_gene: TRBV29-1
j_gene: TRBJ1-1
abundance: -
d_gene: -
CDR3nt: TGCAGCGTTGCAGGGAACACTGAAGATTTCTTT
CDR3aa: CSVAGNTEDFF

v_gene: TRBV11-1
j_gene: TRBJ2-7
abundance: -
d_gene: TRBD2
CDR3nt: TGTGCCAGCAGCTTACTTTTGGGACTAGCGGCTTCCTACGAGCAGTACTTC
CDR3aa: CASSLLLGLAASYEQYF

v_gene: TRBV27
j_gene: TRBJ2-1
abundance: -
d_gene: -
CDR3nt: TGTGCCAGCAGTTTGTATGGGGCCTACAATGAGCAGTTCTTC
CDR3aa: CASSLYGAYNEQFF

v_gene: TRBV5-4
j_gene: TRBJ2-7
abundance: -
d_gene: -
CDR3nt: TGTGCCAGCGGTCACGGGCTAGGAAGCTCCTACGAGCAGTACTTC
CDR3aa: CASGHGLGSSYEQYF

v_gene: TRBV27
j_gene: TRBJ1-1
abundance: -
d_gene: -
CDR3nt: TGTGCCAGCAGTTTGGGGGGGGGCTCGGCCACTGAAGCTTTCTTT
CDR3aa: CASSLGGGSATEAFF

v_gene: TRBV6-5
j_gene: TRBJ1-1
abundance: -
d_gene: -
CDR3nt: TGTGCCAGCAGCACAACACAGGGTTCTGAAGCTTTCTTT
CDR3aa: CASSTTQGSEAFF

v_gene: TRBV27
j_gene: TRBJ1-2
abundance: -
d_gene: -
CDR3nt: TGTGCCAGCAGGCTAGGGATGGGTGCCTATGGCTACACCTTC
CDR3aa: CASRLGMGAYGYTF

v_gene: TRBV4-3
j_gene: TRBJ2-1
abundance: -
d_gene: TRBD2
CDR3nt: TGCGCCAGCAGCCCGGGACTAGCGGGAAGGGAGGATGAGCAGTTCTTC
CDR3aa: CASSPGLAGREDEQFF

v_gene: TRBV28
j_gene: TRBJ2-5
abundance: -
d_gene: -
CDR3nt: TGTGCCAGCAGTCTGACACCCCCAGGGACCCAGTACTTC
CDR3aa: CASSLTPPGTQYF

v_gene: TRBV4-3
j_gene: TRBJ2-3
abundance: once
d_gene: TRBD1
CDR3nt: TGCGCCAGCAGCCAAGATGAGGGGGCTTGGGTTACGCAGTATTTT
CDR3aa: CASSQDEGAWVTQYF

v_gene: TRBV7-9
j_gene: TRBJ2-3
abundance: -
d_gene: -
CDR3nt: TGTGCCAGCAGCCCGGCATCTGAGGAGATTGTCTCGCGGGGAGATACGCAGTATTTT
CDR3aa: CASSPASEEIVSRGDTQYF

v_gene: TRBV27
j_gene: TRBJ2-7
abundance: -
d_gene: -
CDR3nt: TGTGCCAGCAGTACGGTAGCAGAGCAGTACTTC
CDR3aa: CASSTVAEQYF

v_gene: TRBV28
j_gene: TRBJ1-5
abundance: -
d_gene: TRBD1
CDR3nt: TGTGCCAGCAGACAGGGGGCGGATCAGCCCCAGCATTTT
CDR3aa: CASRQGADQPQHF

v_gene: TRBV6-5
j_gene: TRBJ2-1
abundance: -
d_gene: -
CDR3nt: TGTGCCAGCAGTTCCACGCTAGCGACTGAGCAGTTCTTC
CDR3aa: CASSSTLATEQFF

v_gene: TRBV28
j_gene: TRBJ1-1
abundance: -
d_gene: -
CDR3nt: TGTGCCAGCAGTTCCATACGACGGACGGCGAACACTGAAGCTTTCTTT
CDR3aa: CASSSIRRTANTEAFF

v_gene: TRBV5-1
j_gene: TRBJ2-3
abundance: -
d_gene: -
CDR3nt: TGCGCCAGCAGCTTTGCGATTCGGGATACGCAGTATTTT
CDR3aa: CASSFAIRDTQYF

v_gene: TRBV5-6
j_gene: TRBJ2-2
abundance: -
d_gene: -
CDR3nt: TGTGCCAGCAGCTTGGGGGGTTTCGACGGGGAGCTGTTTTTT
CDR3aa: CASSLGGFDGELFF

v_gene: TRBV19
j_gene: TRBJ1-5
abundance: -
d_gene: TRBD1
CDR3nt: TGTGCCAGTACCGACAGGGGACAAAAGGATCAGCCCCAGCATTTT
CDR3aa: CASTDRGQKDQPQHF

v_gene: TRBV11-2
j_gene: TRBJ2-5
abundance: -
d_gene: TRBD1
CDR3nt: TGTGCCAGCAGCTTAGTTCTAGTAGGGGGCGGTGAGACCCAGTACTTC
CDR3aa: CASSLVLVGGGETQYF

v_gene: TRBV19
j_gene: TRBJ1-2
abundance: once
d_gene: -
CDR3nt: TGTGCCAGTAGTATTCCTGGCAGGGTAGTGAGCGAGAAGCTTGGCTACACCTTC
CDR3aa: CASSIPGRVVSEKLGYTF

v_gene: TRBV9
j_gene: TRBJ2-1
abundance: -
d_gene: TRBD2
CDR3nt: TGTGCCAGCAGCGACCTACTAGCGGGAAGCTCCTACAATGAGCAGTTCTTC
CDR3aa: CASSDLLAGSSYNEQFF

v_gene: TRBV12-5
j_gene: TRBJ2-1
abundance: -
d_gene: -
CDR3nt: TGTGCTAGTGTAGGGCCCGAAACGTCCTACAATGAGCAGTTCTTC
CDR3aa: CASVGPETSYNEQFF

v_gene: TRBV5-4
j_gene: TRBJ2-3
abundance: -
d_gene: -
CDR3nt: TGTGCCAGCAGCCCTAACCTAGGGACCCCAGATACGCAGTATTTT
CDR3aa: CASSPNLGTPDTQYF

v_gene: TRBV28
j_gene: TRBJ2-7
abundance: -
d_gene: -
CDR3nt: TGTGCCACCAGACAAAGTAGAGCCTACGAGCAGTACTTC
CDR3aa: CATRQSRAYEQYF

v_gene: TRBV5-6
j_gene: TRBJ1-4
abundance: -
d_gene: -
CDR3nt: TGTGCCAGCAGCACATGGACTCCCAACCGGGGGAATGAAAAACTGTTTTTT
CDR3aa: CASSTWTPNRGNEKLFF

v_gene: TRBV6-1
j_gene: TRBJ2-5
abundance: -
d_gene: -
CDR3nt: TGTGCCAGCAGTGAAAAGTCGGCGGGACCCGAGGCGAGGACCCAGTACTTC
CDR3aa: CASSEKSAGPEARTQYF

v_gene: TRBV18
j_gene: TRBJ1-5
abundance: -
d_gene: TRBD1
CDR3nt: TGTGCCAGCTCACCACAACGGACAGGGCCTCAGCCCCAGCATTTT
CDR3aa: CASSPQRTGPQPQHF

v_gene: TRBV4-3
j_gene: TRBJ2-1
abundance: once
d_gene: -
CDR3nt: TGCGCCAGCAGCCAAGAGGAGGGCAGGGTCAACAATGAGCAGTTCTTC
CDR3aa: CASSQEEGRVNNEQFF